The entry below gives a single T cell receptor (beta chain) sequence along with its context. Its matching antigen is unknown. The entry originates in a study of T cells after posttransplantation cyclophosphamide. Clones were sequenced by immunoSEQ multiplex PCR, and TCRdb holds only the in-frame ones, with some missing. The data show about 52,000 clones, 94% seen once. Study-wide findings and caveats: TRB overlap between skin or GI tissue T cells and blood was limited.

J lost 3 bases, V lost 10 bases, and 10 bases had no gene match. CDR1 and CDR2 (germline): ENHRY, SYGVKD. The CDR3 length is 14 residues. The sequenced material came from PBMCs. This TCR was sampled from a woman in her 30s in good health and a related stem cell transplant donor. The V gene is TRBV10-3, the J gene TRBJ1-2; TRBD1 aligns across 8 bases. The CDR3 here is CATNPDRAYYGYTF. The CDR3, as DNA: TGTGCCACCAACCCGGACAGGGCGTACTATGGCTACACCTTC.